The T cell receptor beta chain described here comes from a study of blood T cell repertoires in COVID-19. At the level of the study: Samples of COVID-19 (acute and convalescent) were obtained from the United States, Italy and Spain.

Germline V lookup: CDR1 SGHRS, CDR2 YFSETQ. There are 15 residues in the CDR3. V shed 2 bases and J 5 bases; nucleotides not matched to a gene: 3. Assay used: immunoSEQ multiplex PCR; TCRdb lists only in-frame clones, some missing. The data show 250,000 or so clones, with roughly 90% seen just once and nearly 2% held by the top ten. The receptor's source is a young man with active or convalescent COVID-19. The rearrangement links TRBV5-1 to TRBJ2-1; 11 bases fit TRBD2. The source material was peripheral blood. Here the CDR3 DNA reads TGCGCCAGCAGCTTAACTAGCGGGGGAAACAATGAGCAGTTCTTC. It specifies CASSLTSGGNNEQFF.